This T cell receptor (beta chain) was identified in a study of T-cell memory formation after mild COVID-19. General study findings and limits: That cross-reactive memory joined was suggested by some responding clones appearing in pre-infection memory.

Trimming removed 8 bases at V and 5 bases at J, with 12 bases between. CDR1 and CDR2 (germline): SEHNR, FQNEAQ (reference sequence). This CDR3 spans 12 amino acids. From the 5' RACE reads, TCRdb called clonotypes with MiXCR, one entry per CDR3 protein. The sample comprises more than 300,000 distinct CDR3 sequences, 13% to 15% of which are singletons, and approximately 22% rests with the top ten. This clonotype was found a few times. Antigen specificity is unknown. Sequencing input: PBMCs or a T cell subset sorted from them (not recorded which). The sequence derives from a man aged 18 to 29 who had mild COVID-19 (a few samples of this study predate the infection). Cell type and time point are not known. The V gene is TRBV7-9, the J gene TRBJ2-5, with D possibly matching TRBD2 (6 bases). The CDR3 region is CASQTSRETQYF. For the CDR3, the DNA is TGTGCCAGCCAGACTAGTCGCGAGACCCAGTACTTC.